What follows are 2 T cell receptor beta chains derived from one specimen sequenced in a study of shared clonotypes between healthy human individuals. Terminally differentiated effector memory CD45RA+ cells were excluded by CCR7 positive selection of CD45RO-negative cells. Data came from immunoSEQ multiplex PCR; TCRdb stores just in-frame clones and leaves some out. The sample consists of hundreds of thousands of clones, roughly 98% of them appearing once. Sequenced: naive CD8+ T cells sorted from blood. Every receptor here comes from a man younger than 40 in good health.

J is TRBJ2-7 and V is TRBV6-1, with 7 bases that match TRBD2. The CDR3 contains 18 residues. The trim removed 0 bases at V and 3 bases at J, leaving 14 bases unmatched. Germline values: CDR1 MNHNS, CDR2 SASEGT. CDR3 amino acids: CASSEAIFSASGNYEQYF. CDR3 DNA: TGTGCCAGCAGTGAAGCGATCTTTAGTGCTAGCGGAAACTACGAGCAGTACTTC.

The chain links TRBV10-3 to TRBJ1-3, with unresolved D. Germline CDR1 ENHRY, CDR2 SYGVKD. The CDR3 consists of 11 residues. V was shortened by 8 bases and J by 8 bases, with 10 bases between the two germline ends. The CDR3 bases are TGTGCCATCGGGGAAGTAGACACCATATATTTT. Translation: CAIGEVDTIYF.